The source of this T cell receptor beta chain is a study of cytomegalovirus exposure and HLA in healthy donors. Overall study: For the 300 to 450 genotyped donors, more than 65% fell within the Caucasian-associated ancestry cluster. Notes on the study in general: It is likely that the observed cluster of highly shared sequence variants was a sequencing artifact. Overall, roughly 170 TCR beta chains were annotated as cytomegalovirus-associated.

In germline, CDR1 is SGHVS, CDR2 FQNEAQ. The CDR3 contains 17 residues. V gave up 1 base and J gave up 1 base; unmatched junction bases: 5. PCR employed 60 Vbeta and 13 Jbeta primers. Measured with immunoSEQ multiplex PCR; TCRdb has only the in-frame clones, and not every one. The sample lists 150,000 to 200,000 clones, 79% occurring once. Note on this clone: As yet, its antigen is unknown.

The rearrangement links TRBV7-8 to TRBJ1-5; 9 bases are a match to TRBD1. The TCR sequence derives from a woman aged 50 to 60 in good health and CMV-seronegative. The sample comprised PBMCs. As DNA, the CDR3 is TGTGCCAGCAGCTTAGTGGCGGGACAGGGAAGCAATCAGCCCCAGCATTTT. This encodes CASSLVAGQGSNQPQHF.